Sequencing of this T cell receptor beta chain was carried out in a study of cytomegalovirus exposure and HLA in healthy donors. The donors were part of the validation cohort of 120 subjects. That cohort was separate from the first cohort, which comprised 700 or so subjects. Findings of the study overall: The majority of TCR sequences were rare, yet some public TCRs appeared in many donors. Subsequent analysis showed first-cohort TCR clusters tending to co-occur in some 120 validation repertoires.

With 5 bases removed from V and 4 bases from J, the gap between germline ends came to 18 bases. CDR3 length: 16 amino acids. Germline V CDR1 and CDR2: LNHDA, SQIVND (reference sequence). Here immunoSEQ multiplex PCR was the method, and the copy in TCRdb shows in-frame clones only, minus some. Of under 250,000 clones in the sample, less than 90% are singletons; the top ten hold roughly 5.4%. This clone was counted between two and nine times. Its antigen is unidentified. The source material was PBMCs. This TCR was recovered from a young woman in good health and CMV-seronegative. The chain joins TRBV19 to TRBJ1-5; D possibly corresponds to TRBD1 (5 bases). The CDR3 reads CASSSQEMGKNQPQHF. The CDR3 DNA is TGTGCCAGTAGTTCACAGGAGATGGGGAAAAATCAGCCCCAGCATTTT.